This entry describes one T cell receptor beta chain. Its antigen remains unidentified. This specimen comes from a study of a mutant IDH1 vaccine in newly diagnosed glioma. At the level of the study: Beginning 4-6 weeks after radiotherapy alone, or with temozolomide cycles, vaccination took place. Averaging approximately 42 years of age, treated patients were about 62% male and about 38% female. The earlier regimen, radiotherapy, temozolomide, or both, was most often both.

Whole-study findings and limits: Across multiple MHC alleles, 93.3% of patients had vaccine-induced responses.

Documented time point: week 11, during vaccination. Each vaccine dose was 300 ug of mutant IDH1 20-mer peptide, with topical imiquimod. TCRdb keeps only in-frame clones here, not all; method: immunoSEQ multiplex PCR. Of tens of thousands of clones in the sample, less than 80% were seen once. The sequencing here drew on PBMCs, taken from a glioma patient whose treatment included an IDH1 peptide vaccine. This clonotype originated in a man between 40 and 49 years old with glioma.

The CDR3 spells CASSRPAGGFYSNQPQHF. CDR3 DNA: TGTGCCAGTAGTCGGCCCGCGGGGGGCTTCTATAGCAATCAGCCCCAGCATTTT. The chain is built from TRBV19 and TRBJ1-5; D might be TRBD1 (6 bases). The CDR3 covers 18 residues. V was cut by 5 bases and J by 0 bases, with 20 bases left in between. CDR1 is LNHDA, CDR2 SQIVND, per germline (reference sequence).